Sequencing of this TCR beta chain was carried out in a study of shared clonotypes between healthy human individuals. General study findings and limits: Shared clonotypes across all four donors exceeded non-shared ones in generation probability.

About this clone: Its matching antigen is unknown.

Germline CDR1 and CDR2: MDHEN and SYDVKM. The V end lost 7 bases, the J end lost 0 bases, and 18 bases lay between the germline ends. The CDR3 runs 16 residues. The repertoire was sequenced with immunoSEQ multiplex PCR; TCRdb's copy has only in-frame clones and lacks some. The sample gives 2,500,000 or so clones, about nine tenths of which show up once; 0.37% is in the top ten. Caucasian adults residing in Nashville, Tennessee made up all the donors. The sample taken for sequencing was naive CD4+ T cells from PBMCs. Noted subset: CD45RA+ positively selected. The clonotype originates from a man younger than 30 in good health. Some clones in this sample may be carry-over from other donors' samples. The genes are TRBV28 and TRBJ2-5, with a possible D match to TRBD1 (6 bases). Here the CDR3 reads CASNSNPGTNQETQYF. DNA of the CDR3: TGTGCCAGCAACAGCAACCCCGGGACAAACCAAGAGACCCAGTACTTC.